This is a list of T cell receptor beta chains from one sample in a study of CD8+ T cells in alopecia areata. The table came from immunoSEQ multiplex PCR; TCRdb's copy has only in-frame clones and leaves some out. The profile covers about 160,000 clones, with about 87% appearing a single time and approximately 16% taken by the ten largest. The sample consisted of CD8+ T cells sorted from blood, taken at week 0. These receptors originate from a human donor with alopecia areata. Both conserved end residues are part of each CDR3. A D gene is named only where the DNA matches it firmly. Some rows have no size entry. The others give once, few or many, or a class for an expanded clone.

v_gene	d_gene	j_gene	abundance	CDR3aa	CDR3nt
TRBV5-1	NA	TRBJ2-1	NA	CASSSVGGEQFF	TGCGCCAGCAGCTCGGTCGGGGGTGAGCAGTTCTTC
TRBV13	TRBD1	TRBJ2-7	NA	CASSLAGTDHLEQYF	TGTGCCAGCAGCTTAGCTGGGACAGACCACCTCGAGCAGTACTTC
TRBV18	TRBD1	TRBJ2-2	NA	CASSRPGTGGSGELFF	TGTGCCAGCTCACGACCGGGGACAGGGGGCAGCGGGGAGCTGTTTTTT
TRBV6-5	NA	TRBJ2-1	NA	CASSPESEIYNEQFF	TGTGCCAGCAGTCCCGAGTCGGAAATATACAATGAGCAGTTCTTC
TRBV7-2	NA	TRBJ2-3	NA	CASRHRPEDYRF	TGTGCCAGCAGACATCGACCCGAGGACTACCGCTTT
TRBV4-1	TRBD2	TRBJ2-1	NA	CASSLLAGAYNEQFF	TGCGCCAGCAGCCTGCTAGCGGGGGCCTACAATGAGCAGTTCTTC
TRBV7-2	NA	TRBJ2-1	NA	CASSLGGYSSYNEQFF	TGTGCCAGCAGCTTGGGGGGCTATAGCTCCTACAATGAGCAGTTCTTC
TRBV29-1	TRBD1	TRBJ2-2	NA	CSVEGRGQGNTGELFF	TGCAGCGTTGAAGGCCGAGGACAGGGTAACACCGGGGAGCTGTTTTTT
TRBV6-5	NA	TRBJ2-7	NA	CASRQGTYEQYF	TGTGCCAGCAGGCAGGGAACCTACGAGCAGTACTTC
TRBV7-6	TRBD2	TRBJ2-1	NA	CASSPRLAGGYNEQFF	TGTGCCAGCAGCCCACGGCTAGCGGGGGGGTACAATGAGCAGTTCTTC
TRBV2	NA	TRBJ2-7	NA	CASSEGGRYEQYF	TGTGCCAGCAGTGAGGGTGGCCGCTACGAGCAGTACTTC
TRBV30	NA	TRBJ2-7	NA	CAWSWDPDEQYF	TGTGCCTGGAGTTGGGACCCCGACGAGCAGTACTTC
TRBV5-6	NA	TRBJ1-6	NA	CASSNRVRNSPLHF	TGTGCCAGCAGCAACCGGGTCCGAAATTCACCCCTCCACTTT
TRBV6-1	TRBD1	TRBJ1-2	NA	CASSGQGGSYGYTF	TGTGCCAGCAGTGGACAGGGAGGTTCATATGGCTACACCTTC
TRBV6-1	NA	TRBJ2-2	NA	CASILAGELFF	TGTGCCAGCATCCTCGCCGGGGAGCTGTTTTTT
TRBV6-5	NA	TRBJ2-7	NA	CASSYEIRDNDYEQYF	TGTGCCAGCAGTTACGAGATAAGGGACAACGACTACGAGCAGTACTTC
TRBV2	TRBD2	TRBJ2-1	NA	CATPRTSGKDEQFF	TGTGCCACCCCCCGGACTAGCGGGAAGGATGAGCAGTTCTTC
TRBV5-1	NA	TRBJ2-7	NA	CASSLFAVPSYEQYF	TGCGCCAGCAGCTTGTTTGCAGTTCCTTCCTACGAGCAGTACTTC
TRBV7-2	NA	TRBJ1-5	once	CASSRVDSSNQPQHF	TGTGCCAGCAGCCGAGTAGACAGTTCGAATCAGCCCCAGCATTTT
TRBV11-1	TRBD2	TRBJ2-7	NA	CASSLSGSGYEQYF	TGTGCCAGCAGCCTAAGCGGGAGCGGTTACGAGCAGTACTTC
TRBV7-2	TRBD2	TRBJ2-3	NA	CASSSGAGPGTQYF	TGTGCCAGCAGCTCAGGAGCGGGGCCAGGTACGCAGTATTTT
TRBV2	NA	TRBJ2-3	NA	CAILGLDFTDTQYF	TGTGCCATCCTAGGACTCGACTTCACAGATACGCAGTATTTT
TRBV5-6	NA	TRBJ2-7	NA	CASSPDGSGYYEQYF	TGTGCCAGCAGCCCCGACGGGTCTGGTTACTACGAGCAGTACTTC
TRBV5-1	NA	TRBJ1-2	NA	CASSLWGGSTYGYTF	TGCGCCAGCAGCTTATGGGGCGGATCAACATATGGCTACACCTTC
TRBV7-9	TRBD1	TRBJ1-2	NA	CASSAAGGANGYTF	TGTGCCAGCAGCGCGGCAGGGGGCGCAAATGGCTACACCTTC
TRBV2	NA	TRBJ1-5	few	CASSDPRESGVQPQHF	TGTGCCAGCAGTGACCCCCGGGAATCTGGGGTTCAGCCCCAGCATTTT
TRBV5-1	NA	TRBJ2-7	NA	CASSLRYSYEQYF	TGCGCCAGCAGCTTAAGGTACTCCTACGAGCAGTACTTC
TRBV29-1	NA	TRBJ2-1	NA	CSVDQGSYNEQFF	TGCAGCGTTGACCAGGGTTCCTACAATGAGCAGTTCTTC
TRBV11-1	NA	TRBJ1-1	NA	CASSLVGMNTEAFF	TGTGCCAGCAGCTTAGTGGGTATGAACACTGAAGCTTTCTTT
TRBV2	NA	TRBJ1-1	NA	CASREGGGTEAFF	TGTGCCAGCAGGGAGGGTGGCGGCACTGAAGCTTTCTTT
TRBV29-1	NA	TRBJ2-2	NA	CSVVKVGTGELFF	TGCAGCGTTGTTAAAGTGGGCACCGGGGAGCTGTTTTTT
TRBV13	NA	TRBJ1-1	NA	CASSLGGSTEAFF	TGTGCCAGCAGCTTGGGAGGGAGCACTGAAGCTTTCTTT
TRBV19	NA	TRBJ1-1	NA	CASTAGYTEAFF	TGTGCCAGTACAGCAGGGTACACTGAAGCTTTCTTT
TRBV27	NA	TRBJ1-5	NA	CASSLSAPLGDSNQPQHF	TGTGCCAGCAGTTTATCCGCCCCCCTTGGGGATAGCAATCAGCCCCAGCATTTT
TRBV4-1	NA	TRBJ2-7	NA	CASSQATSYEQYF	TGCGCCAGCAGCCAAGCTACTAGTTACGAGCAGTACTTC
TRBV18	NA	TRBJ1-5	NA	CASSPSAPHRYQPQHF	TGTGCCAGCTCACCATCGGCTCCCCACCGGTATCAGCCCCAGCATTTT
TRBV7-8	TRBD2	TRBJ2-1	NA	CASSSPAGGWNEQFF	TGTGCCAGCAGCTCCCCGGCGGGGGGGTGGAATGAGCAGTTCTTC
TRBV7-8	TRBD1	TRBJ2-7	NA	CASSLRFRQGNTPYEQYF	TGTGCCAGCAGCCTAAGATTTAGACAGGGAAATACTCCCTACGAGCAGTACTTC
TRBV27	NA	TRBJ2-7	NA	CASSARVPSYEQYF	TGTGCCAGCAGTGCCAGGGTACCCTCCTACGAGCAGTACTTC
TRBV27	TRBD1	TRBJ1-5	NA	CASGLDRTNQPQHF	TGTGCCAGCGGCCTGGACAGGACCAATCAGCCCCAGCATTTT
TRBV29-1	TRBD1	TRBJ1-1	NA	CSVEDEGDRWTEAFF	TGCAGCGTTGAAGATGAAGGGGACAGGTGGACTGAAGCTTTCTTT
TRBV19	TRBD2	TRBJ2-1	once	CASSVLAGRYNEQFF	TGTGCCAGTAGTGTCCTAGCGGGAAGGTACAATGAGCAGTTCTTC
TRBV29-1	NA	TRBJ2-3	few	CSVEPKLSDTQYF	TGCAGCGTTGAGCCGAAGCTCTCAGATACGCAGTATTTT
TRBV6-1	NA	TRBJ1-1	NA	CASSEPQPEAFF	TGTGCCAGCAGTGAACCGCAGCCCGAAGCTTTCTTT
TRBV7-9	NA	TRBJ2-6	NA	CASSLMKGTLPSGANVLTF	TGTGCCAGCAGCCTCATGAAGGGAACCCTTCCCTCTGGGGCCAACGTCCTGACTTTC
TRBV30	TRBD2	TRBJ2-7	NA	CAWSVRGGLDEQYF	TGTGCCTGGAGTGTACGGGGGGGTCTGGACGAGCAGTACTTC
TRBV27	NA	TRBJ2-1	NA	CASSLASEYNEQFF	TGTGCCAGCAGTTTGGCTAGCGAGTACAATGAGCAGTTCTTC
TRBV27	NA	TRBJ2-3	NA	CASSLSRPEYGTDTQYF	TGTGCCAGCAGTTTAAGTAGGCCGGAGTACGGCACAGATACGCAGTATTTT
TRBV30	TRBD1	TRBJ2-7	NA	CACLPETGIYEQYF	TGTGCCTGTCTACCCGAGACAGGGATCTACGAGCAGTACTTC
TRBV7-9	TRBD1	TRBJ1-1	NA	CASRPGTAHTEAFF	TGTGCCAGCAGACCGGGGACAGCCCACACTGAAGCTTTCTTT
TRBV30	TRBD2	TRBJ2-3	few	CAWNLAGGPVDTQYF	TGTGCCTGGAACCTCGCGGGAGGGCCCGTGGATACGCAGTATTTT
TRBV27	NA	TRBJ2-7	NA	CASTDSSYEQYF	TGTGCCAGCACCGACAGCTCCTACGAGCAGTACTTC
TRBV10-3	TRBD2	TRBJ2-3	NA	CAISEPGGARSPDTQYF	TGTGCCATCAGTGAGCCGGGGGGGGCGCGCAGCCCAGATACGCAGTATTTT
TRBV30	TRBD1	TRBJ2-7	NA	CACGTGAAHEQYF	TGTGCCTGCGGGACAGGGGCGGCCCACGAGCAGTACTTC
TRBV25-1	NA	TRBJ2-3	NA	CASRREGSFGTDTQYF	TGTGCCAGTCGGCGTGAGGGGTCCTTTGGCACAGATACGCAGTATTTT
TRBV27	NA	TRBJ2-2	NA	CASSLSIVFGASRTNTGELFF	TGTGCCAGCAGTTTATCGATCGTCTTTGGCGCTAGCCGCACGAACACCGGGGAGCTGTTTTTT
TRBV5-4	NA	TRBJ2-7	NA	CASSRAPGSWEQYF	TGTGCCAGCAGCCGAGCTCCGGGATCATGGGAGCAGTACTTC
TRBV7-3	TRBD2	TRBJ2-7	NA	CASSSGGEQYF	TGTGCCAGCAGCTCCGGGGGGGAGCAGTACTTC
TRBV30	NA	TRBJ2-1	NA	CAWSEGNEQFF	TGTGCCTGGAGTGAGGGCAATGAGCAGTTCTTC
TRBV7-9	TRBD2	TRBJ2-3	NA	CASSQTSGRTVTDTQYF	TGTGCCAGCAGCCAGACTAGCGGGAGAACAGTCACAGATACGCAGTATTTT